The present T cell receptor beta chain was sequenced within a study of blood T cells in healthy people across ages (dated by TCRdb to between 2015 and 2017). A note on the overall study: Template switching captured roughly one uniquely barcoded TCR beta cDNA molecule per two T cells in model experiments. Using the same blood draw, the study looked at two additional independent replicas of 1 million unique cDNA reads for two donors, one aged 18 to 30 and the other aged 80 or older. Four age groups were formed from the donors: young (average roughly 16 years), middle-aged (approximately 40), aged (62) and long-lived (more than 75). Age-related changes in TCR beta repertoire diversity were measured in the study by deep sequencing normalized with unique cDNA molecular identifiers. To avoid experimental bias, donors of different ages were randomly spread across the sequencing lanes. What the study reported, not specific to this receptor: Since profiling was done on bulk unsorted PBMCs, naive and antigen-experienced compartments could not be conclusively compared. Estimates of total diversity based on one million sequenced T cells were considered lower bounds and underestimates. Donor CMV infection status was unknown, potentially confounding age-related changes in expanded clonotypes. Compared with the aged group, the long-lived group had more naive CD4+ T cells, fewer expanded clones and increased TCR diversity, a pattern suggesting age selection. As age increased, observed TCR beta diversity per million T cells dropped in a roughly linear way, and a significant reduction was already evident by age about 40. A strong correlation was found between observed TCR beta diversity and the percentage of naive T cells measured by flow cytometry.

This clonotype turned up a few times. Which antigen it targets is not known. No much larger clone is present one base from it, and per-base qualities are unavailable. Spanning cysteine to phenylalanine, the CDR3 consists of 13 amino acids. Of all the DNA, just the CDR3 is kept, 39 bases in frame from base 1. CDR1 and CDR2 are drawn from the germline V gene (reference sequence): SEHNR, FQNEAQ. Relative to germline, V is missing 5 bases and J is missing 8 bases, with 6 bases of the junction outside any gene match. The library was produced with 5' RACE. The sequencer was an Illumina HiSeq 2500. A second roughly 6 to 12 cycle PCR used a sample-barcoded 5' primer and a J-beta primer mix. A unique molecular identifier was introduced onto each TCR beta cDNA molecule by a template-switch 5' adaptor carrying 12 random nucleotides. At least 3 million CDR3-containing paired-end reads were obtained from each sample. First-strand cDNA synthesis was performed from all RNA using the Mint cDNA synthesis kit, with priming by a TRBC-specific oligonucleotide. Following uracil-DNA glycosylase treatment, a first 18-cycle PCR with universal primers M1SS and BC2_uni_R was performed on all cDNA. On the study's bioinformatics: For normalization, 1 million high-quality reads, each with a distinct molecular identifier, were randomly selected from each sample. Instead of being binned into consensus sequences, reads with shared molecular identifiers were discarded. MiTCR, with a Q25 quality threshold and the strictest error-elimination algorithm, was used for CDR3 identification, clonotype clustering and error correction. A nonparametric unseen species model with Euler transformation was used to estimate lower-bound total TCR beta diversity. TCRdb took the public reads, trimmed them with fastp at Q25, ran MiXCR for clone calling and kept in-frame beta chains. All rows with the same CDR3 protein become a single entry with the most common DNA and genes. TCRdb's processing, not the authors' own work, is the source of the V and J calls. This sample lists 1.5 million to 2 million distinct CDR3 sequences; about 31% were detected once. The biggest ten clones account for 11% of the sample.

Donors were roughly 40 systemically healthy Caucasian individuals from Russia aged roughly 6 to 100 years. Around 10 milliliters of peripheral blood were drawn from each donor into EDTA-treated Vacutainer tubes. Ficoll-Paque density-gradient centrifugation was used to isolate PBMCs, with at least 6.5 million per sample. Trizol reagent was used to extract total RNA from the PBMCs, yielding at least 5.5 micrograms per sample. The percentages of naive CD45RAhigh/CD27high T cells were determined by flow cytometry on a PBMC aliquot from every donor. This TCR derives from a woman aged 25 to 45 in good health. The rearranged segments are TRBV7-9 and TRBJ2-1; TRBD1 lines up with 7 middle nucleotides. Sequenced sample: blood. CDR3 protein: CASSQTGDDEQFF. At the DNA level, the sequence is TGTGCCAGCAGCCAAACAGGGGATGATGAGCAGTTCTTC.